Shown below are 4 T cell receptor beta chains from a single sample sequenced in a study of blood T cell repertoires in COVID-19. Generated by immunoSEQ multiplex PCR, the TCRdb table keeps only in-frame clones and is missing some. The table shows about 310,000 clones, with about 88% occurring only once. Sequencing input: PBMCs or T cells enriched from blood (not recorded which). Every receptor here comes from a woman between 40 and 55 years old who had recovered from COVID-19.

The chain recombines TRBV11-2 with TRBJ2-3; a possible D gene is TRBD2 (6 bases). With 1 base removed from V and 3 bases from J, the gap between germline ends came to 11 bases. Per germline, CDR1 SGHAT and CDR2 FQNNGV. The CDR3 loop spans 15 amino acids. This CDR3 is CASSLGGGTTDTQYF. CDR3 in DNA: TGTGCCAGCAGCTTAGGAGGCGGGACTACAGATACGCAGTATTTT. Supplemented by reference TRBV11-2 and TRBJ2-3, the full variable domain reads EAGVAQSPRYKIIEKRQSVAFWCNPISGHATLYWYQQILGQGPKLLIQFQNNGVVDDSQLPKDRFSAERLKGVDSTLKIQPAKLEDSAVYLCASSLGGGTTDTQYFGPGTRLTVL.

V gene TRBV24-1 combines with J gene TRBJ2-1; D not certain. Germline CDR1 reads KGHDR; CDR2 reads SFDVKD. V was shortened by 4 bases and J by 12 bases, with 15 bases between the two germline ends. The CDR3 loop spans 13 amino acids. DNA of the CDR3: TGTGCCACCAGTGACTCTCACAAAGATGCGCAGTTCTTC. This encodes CATSDSHKDAQFF.

Notes on this clone: Other DNA sequences of this sample code for an identical CDR3. The V gene is TRBV27, the J gene TRBJ2-1; 9 bases are a match to TRBD2. The CDR3 length is 13 residues. Per germline, CDR1 MNHEY and CDR2 SMNVEV (reference sequence). J was trimmed by 7 bases and V by 5 bases; bases with no gene match: 3. In DNA, the CDR3 is TGTGCCAGCAGTCTTGGACTAGCGAATGAGCAGTTCTTC. It encodes CASSLGLANEQFF.

The chain employs TRBV19 and TRBJ2-2; 11 nucleotides line up with TRBD1. Germline trimming cut 6 bases from V and 7 bases from J; bases unmatched to any gene: 10. The CDR3 is made up of 16 amino acids. Germline V gene lookup returns CDR1 LNHDA and CDR2 SQIVND (reference sequence). Here the CDR3 reads CASRNPDRGLGGELFF. The CDR3 DNA sequence: TGTGCCAGTAGGAACCCGGACAGGGGGCTGGGCGGGGAGCTGTTTTTT.